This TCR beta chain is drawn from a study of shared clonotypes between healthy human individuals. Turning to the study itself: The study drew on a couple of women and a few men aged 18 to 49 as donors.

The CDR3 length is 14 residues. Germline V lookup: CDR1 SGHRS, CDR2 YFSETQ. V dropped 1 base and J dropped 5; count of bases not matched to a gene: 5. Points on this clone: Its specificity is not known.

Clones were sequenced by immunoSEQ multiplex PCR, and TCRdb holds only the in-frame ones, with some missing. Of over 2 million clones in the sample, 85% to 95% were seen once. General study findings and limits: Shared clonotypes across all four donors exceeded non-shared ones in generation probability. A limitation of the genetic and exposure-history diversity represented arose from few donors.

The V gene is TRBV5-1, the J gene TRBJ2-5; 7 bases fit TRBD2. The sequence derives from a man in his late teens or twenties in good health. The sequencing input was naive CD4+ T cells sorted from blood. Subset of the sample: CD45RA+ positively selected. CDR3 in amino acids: CASSLSGVGETQYF. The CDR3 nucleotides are TGCGCCAGCAGCTTGAGCGGGGTCGGGGAGACCCAGTACTTC.